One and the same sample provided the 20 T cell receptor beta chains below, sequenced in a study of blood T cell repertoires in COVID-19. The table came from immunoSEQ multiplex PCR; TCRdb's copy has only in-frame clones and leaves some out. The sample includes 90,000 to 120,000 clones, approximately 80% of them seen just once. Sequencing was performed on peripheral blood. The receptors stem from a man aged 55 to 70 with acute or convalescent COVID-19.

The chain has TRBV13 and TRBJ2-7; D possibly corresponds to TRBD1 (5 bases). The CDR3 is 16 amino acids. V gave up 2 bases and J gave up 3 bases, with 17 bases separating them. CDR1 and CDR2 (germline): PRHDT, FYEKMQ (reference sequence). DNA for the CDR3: TGTGCCAGCAGCTTATCGACGGTTAGGGGAAGCTACGAGCAGTACTTC. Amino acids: CASSLSTVRGSYEQYF.

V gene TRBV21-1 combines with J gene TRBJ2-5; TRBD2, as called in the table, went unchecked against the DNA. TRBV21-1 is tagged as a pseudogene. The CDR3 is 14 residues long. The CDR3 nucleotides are TGTGCCAGCAGCAACCCCCCCCGAGGGGAGACCCAGTACTTC. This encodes CASSNPPRGETQYF.

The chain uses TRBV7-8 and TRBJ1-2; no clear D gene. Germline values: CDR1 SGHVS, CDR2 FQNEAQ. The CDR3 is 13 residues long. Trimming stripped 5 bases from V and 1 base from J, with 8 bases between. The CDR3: CASSVQSNYGYTF. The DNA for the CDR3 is TGTGCCAGCAGCGTACAGAGTAACTATGGCTACACCTTC.

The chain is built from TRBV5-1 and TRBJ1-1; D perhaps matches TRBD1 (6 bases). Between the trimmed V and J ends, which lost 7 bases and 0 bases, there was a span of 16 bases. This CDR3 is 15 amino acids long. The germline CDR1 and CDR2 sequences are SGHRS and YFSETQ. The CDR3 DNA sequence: TGCGCCAGCCTAGATGGGGGGGGCGTGAACACTGAAGCTTTCTTT. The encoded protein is CASLDGGGVNTEAFF.

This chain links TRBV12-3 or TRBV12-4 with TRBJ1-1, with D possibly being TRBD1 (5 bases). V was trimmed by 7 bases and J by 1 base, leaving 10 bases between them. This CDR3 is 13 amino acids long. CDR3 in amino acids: CASTWGGNTEAFF. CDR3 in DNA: TGTGCCAGCACCTGGGGGGGGAACACTGAAGCTTTCTTT.

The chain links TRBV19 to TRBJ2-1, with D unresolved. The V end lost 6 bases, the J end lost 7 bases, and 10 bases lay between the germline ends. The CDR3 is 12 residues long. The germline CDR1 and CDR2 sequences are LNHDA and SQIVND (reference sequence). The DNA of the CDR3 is TGTGCCAGTAGCCCCGGGTTTAATGAGCAGTTCTTC. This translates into CASSPGFNEQFF. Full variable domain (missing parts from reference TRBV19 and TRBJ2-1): DGGITQSPKYLFRKEGQNVTLSCEQNLNHDAMYWYRQDPGQGLRLIYYSQIVNDFQKGDIAEGYSVSREKKESFPLTVTSAQKNPTAFYLCASSPGFNEQFFGPGTRLTVL.

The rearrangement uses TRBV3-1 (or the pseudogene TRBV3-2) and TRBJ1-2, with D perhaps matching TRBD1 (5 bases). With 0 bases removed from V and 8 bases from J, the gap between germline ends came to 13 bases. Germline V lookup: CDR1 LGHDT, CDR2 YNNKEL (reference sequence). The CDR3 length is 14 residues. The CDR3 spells CASSQEGRGNGYTF. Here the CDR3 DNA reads TGTGCCAGCAGCCAAGAAGGGAGGGGCAACGGCTACACCTTC.

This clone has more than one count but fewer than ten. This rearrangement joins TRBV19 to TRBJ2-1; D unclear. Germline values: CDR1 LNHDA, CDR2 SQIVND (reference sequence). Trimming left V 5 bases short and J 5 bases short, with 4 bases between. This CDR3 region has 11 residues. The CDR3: CASSLHNEQFF. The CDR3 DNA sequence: TGTGCCAGTAGTCTTCACAATGAGCAGTTCTTC.

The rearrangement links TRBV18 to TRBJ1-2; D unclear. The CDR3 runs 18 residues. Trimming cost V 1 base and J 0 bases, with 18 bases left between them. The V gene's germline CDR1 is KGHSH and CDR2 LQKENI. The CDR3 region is CASSPRTPDTITNYGYTF. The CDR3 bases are TGTGCCAGCTCACCACGGACTCCTGACACGATCACTAACTATGGCTACACCTTC.

The CDR3 region has the DNA TGTGCCAGCAGCTCCATAGCGGGGGTAGGCACAGATACGCAGTATTTT. Encoded protein: CASSSIAGVGTDTQYF. The rearrangement uses TRBV13 and TRBJ2-3; 9 bases fit TRBD2. The germline V gene has CDR1 PRHDT and CDR2 FYEKMQ (reference sequence). The J segment lost 1 base and the V segment lost 4 bases, leaving 6 bases of the junction unmatched. The CDR3 has 16 residues. Together with reference TRBV13 and TRBJ2-3, the CDR3 gives the full variable domain: AAGVIQSPRHLIKEKRETATLKCYPIPRHDTVYWYQQGPGQDPQFLISFYEKMQSDKGSIPDRFSAQQFSDYHSELNMSSLELGDSALYFCASSSIAGVGTDTQYFGPGTRLTVL.

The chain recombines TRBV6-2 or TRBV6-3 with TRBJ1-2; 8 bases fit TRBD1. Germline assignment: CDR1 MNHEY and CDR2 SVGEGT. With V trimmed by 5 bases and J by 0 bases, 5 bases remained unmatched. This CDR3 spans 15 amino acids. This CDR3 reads CASSDDRGANYGYTF. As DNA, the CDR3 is TGTGCCAGCAGTGATGACAGGGGCGCTAACTATGGCTACACCTTC.

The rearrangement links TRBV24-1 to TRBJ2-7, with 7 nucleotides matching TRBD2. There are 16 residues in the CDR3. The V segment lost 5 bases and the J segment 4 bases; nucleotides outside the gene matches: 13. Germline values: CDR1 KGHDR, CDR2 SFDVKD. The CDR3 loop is CATSANILALRYEQYF. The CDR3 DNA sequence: TGTGCCACCAGTGCAAATATACTAGCGCTCCGATACGAGCAGTACTTC.

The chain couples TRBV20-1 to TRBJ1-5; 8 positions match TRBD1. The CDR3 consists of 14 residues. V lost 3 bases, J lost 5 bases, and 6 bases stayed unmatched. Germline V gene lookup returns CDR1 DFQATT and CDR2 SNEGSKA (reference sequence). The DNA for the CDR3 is TGCAGTGCTAGTTACACAGGGGGATATCAGCCCCAGCATTTT. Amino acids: CSASYTGGYQPQHF.

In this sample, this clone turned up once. CDR3 DNA sequence: TGTGCCAGCAGCTTCGAGGTAGCGGGAGCTGAGCAGTTCTTC. Translation gives CASSFEVAGAEQFF. The J gene is TRBJ2-1, the V gene TRBV7-3; TRBD2 aligns across 9 bases. The CDR3 extends over 14 amino acids. Germline lookup yields CDR1 SGHTA and CDR2 FQGTGA. V lost 3 bases, J lost 9 bases, and 6 bases stayed unmatched.

The CDR3 loop is CASSVGTSLIYEQYF. DNA for the CDR3: TGTGCCAGCAGTGTTGGGACATCCCTGATCTATGAGCAGTACTTC. The V and J genes are TRBV28 and TRBJ2-7, with a weak D call TRBD1 (6 bases). The CDR3 extends over 15 amino acids. Germline CDR1 and CDR2: MDHEN and SYDVKM. Trimming pared 5 bases from V and 7 bases from J, leaving 21 bases between.

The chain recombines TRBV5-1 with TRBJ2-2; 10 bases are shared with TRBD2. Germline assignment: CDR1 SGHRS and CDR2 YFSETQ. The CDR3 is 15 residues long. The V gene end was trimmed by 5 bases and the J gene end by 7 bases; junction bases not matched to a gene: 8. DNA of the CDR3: TGCGCCAGCAGTAAGCGGGAGGGCCTTGACGGGGAGCTGTTTTTT. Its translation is CASSKREGLDGELFF.

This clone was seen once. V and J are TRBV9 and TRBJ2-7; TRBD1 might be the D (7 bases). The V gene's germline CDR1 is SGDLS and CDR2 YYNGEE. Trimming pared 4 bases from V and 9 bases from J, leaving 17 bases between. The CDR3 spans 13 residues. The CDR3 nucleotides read TGTGCCAGCAGCCGAGCGGAGGGGGCCGGGCAGTACTTC. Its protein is CASSRAEGAGQYF.

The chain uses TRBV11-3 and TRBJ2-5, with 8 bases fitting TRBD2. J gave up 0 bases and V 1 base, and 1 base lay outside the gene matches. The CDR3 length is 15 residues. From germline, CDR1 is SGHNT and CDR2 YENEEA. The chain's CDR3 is CASSLAGGYQETQYF. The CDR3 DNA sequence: TGTGCCAGCAGCTTAGCGGGAGGGTACCAAGAGACCCAGTACTTC. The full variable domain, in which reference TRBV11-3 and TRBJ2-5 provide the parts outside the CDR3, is EAGVVQSPRYKIIEKKQPVAFWCNPISGHNTLYWYLQNLGQGPELLIRYENEEAVDDSQLPKDRFSAERLKGVDSTLKIQPAELGDSAVYLCASSLAGGYQETQYFGPGTRLLVL.

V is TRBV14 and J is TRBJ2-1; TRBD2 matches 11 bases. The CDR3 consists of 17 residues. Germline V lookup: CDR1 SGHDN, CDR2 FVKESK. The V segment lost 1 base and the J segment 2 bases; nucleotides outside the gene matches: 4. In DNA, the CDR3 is TGTGCCAGCAGCCAAGTTAGCGGGAGGGCCCCCTACAATGAGCAGTTCTTC. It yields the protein CASSQVSGRAPYNEQFF.

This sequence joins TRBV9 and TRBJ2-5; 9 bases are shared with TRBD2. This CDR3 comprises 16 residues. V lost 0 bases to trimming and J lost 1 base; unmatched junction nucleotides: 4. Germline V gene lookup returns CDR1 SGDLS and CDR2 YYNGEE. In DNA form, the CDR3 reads TGTGCCAGCAGCGTAGATGGTAGCGGGAGCCAAGAGACCCAGTACTTC. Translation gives CASSVDGSGSQETQYF.